One T cell receptor beta chain is described in this entry. Its antigen is still unknown. This sample was included in a study of cytomegalovirus exposure and HLA in healthy donors. Whole-study findings and limits: A few CMV-associated chains were confirmed in vitro to be specific for CMV antigens. What was likely a sequencing artifact was a cluster of highly shared sequence variants.

CDR3 length: 13 amino acids. Germline assignment: CDR1 SGDLS and CDR2 YYNGEE. Deletions cut 3 bases from V and 9 bases from J, with 13 bases between. PCR used 60 Vbeta primers and 13 Jbeta primers. The assay was immunoSEQ multiplex PCR, and TCRdb's table has in-frame clones only and misses some. The sample gives roughly 140,000 clones, about 79% of which show up once; around 3.9% is in the top ten. This chain links TRBV9 with TRBJ2-1; the D is unclear. The receptor comes from a man in his forties in good health and CMV-seropositive. Input material: PBMCs. CDR3 nucleotide sequence: TGTGCCAGCAGCGCTAGTGAGATGGCTGAGCAGTTCTTC. It specifies CASSASEMAEQFF.